This paragraph covers one T cell receptor (beta chain) sequence. After removal of 9 bases from V and 2 bases from J, the junction contained 12 bases not matched to a gene. The CDR3 loop spans 17 amino acids. CDR1 and CDR2 from the germline V gene are LNHDA and SQIVND (reference sequence). In the authors' workflow: Estimation of nucleated cell counts was performed using reference gene primer amplification. This table comes from immunoSEQ multiplex PCR, and its TCRdb copy is limited to in-frame clones, with some not included. The DNA gave D and trimming, while V, J and clone size come from that table. The sample lists 270,000 or so clones; around nine tenths were seen once. This sample is drawn from a study of blood T cell repertoires in COVID-19. Turning to the study itself: Acute-phase and convalescent COVID-19 samples originated in the United States, Italy and Spain. From T cells, B-cell-depleted T cells, or PBMCs came the material, which was cDNA or gDNA.

The chain has TRBV19 and TRBJ1-5; TRBD1 matches at 11 bases. The sequencing sample was made of peripheral blood. The TCR sequence derives from a middle-aged man with active or convalescent COVID-19. DNA for the CDR3: TGTGCCAGCAGGGGTTGGGACAGGGGGAGGGGCAATCAGCCCCAGCATTTT. Its protein is CASRGWDRGRGNQPQHF.